These 18 T cell receptor beta chains were sequenced from one sample in a study of T cell responses to AZD1222 COVID-19 vaccine. Some clones are missing from TCRdb's copy, which holds only in-frame ones; the method was immunoSEQ multiplex PCR. The sample includes 180,000 or so clones, around 92% seen only once; the top ten take around 1.3%. The input for sequencing was peripheral blood, taken 28 days after the second AZD1222 dose. These TCRs come from an adult who received the AZD1222 COVID-19 vaccine.

V and J are TRBV11-2 and TRBJ2-2; 9 nucleotides line up with TRBD2. The CDR3 is 15 residues long. With 5 bases clipped from V and 1 base from J, the junction kept 2 bases outside the gene matches. The V gene's germline CDR1 is SGHAT and CDR2 FQNNGV. The CDR3: CASSLLAGNTGELFF. The CDR3 coding sequence is TGTGCCAGCAGCCTACTAGCGGGGAACACCGGGGAGCTGTTTTTT. The full variable domain, its missing parts supplied by reference TRBV11-2 and TRBJ2-2, is EAGVAQSPRYKIIEKRQSVAFWCNPISGHATLYWYQQILGQGPKLLIQFQNNGVVDDSQLPKDRFSAERLKGVDSTLKIQPAKLEDSAVYLCASSLLAGNTGELFFGEGSRLTVL.

The genes are TRBV10-1 and TRBJ1-2; 7 bases align to TRBD1. CDR1 is WNHNN, CDR2 SYGVQD, per germline (reference sequence). The CDR3 spans 13 residues. V dropped 3 bases and J dropped 8; count of bases not matched to a gene: 6. CDR3 protein: CASSDSGGRGYTF. In DNA form, the CDR3 reads TGCGCCAGCAGTGACTCAGGGGGTCGAGGCTACACCTTC.

The chain recombines TRBV6-6 with TRBJ1-5, with D hard to call. Trimming removed 0 bases from V and 7 bases from J, with 16 bases in between. Germline V gene sequence: CDR1 MNHNY, CDR2 SVGAGI (reference sequence). The length of the CDR3 is 16 residues. The CDR3 is CASSYSRGLLPQPQHF. In DNA, the CDR3 is TGTGCCAGCAGTTACTCGAGAGGGCTACTCCCCCAGCCCCAGCATTTT.

The V gene is TRBV3-1 (or the pseudogene TRBV3-2), the J gene TRBJ2-2; D remains ambiguous. CDR1 and CDR2 from the germline V gene are LGHDT and YNNKEL (reference sequence). The CDR3 covers 13 residues. Trimming removed 5 bases from V and 7 bases from J, with 11 bases in between. CDR3 residues: CASSALLVGELFF. In DNA, the CDR3 is TGTGCCAGCAGCGCCCTTCTAGTCGGGGAGCTGTTTTTT.

The rearrangement joins TRBV29-1 to TRBJ1-2; 9 bases match TRBD1. CDR1 is SQVTM and CDR2 is ANQGSEA in the germline V gene. V was pared by 5 bases and J by 7 bases, with 5 bases of the junction left unmatched. The CDR3 contains 12 residues. The CDR3 loop is CSVTGGISGYTF. The CDR3 region has the DNA TGCAGCGTTACAGGGGGCATTAGTGGCTACACCTTC.

The chain combines TRBV4-2 with TRBJ2-1, with 14 bases identical to TRBD2. This CDR3 comprises 16 residues. The J segment lost 7 bases and the V segment lost 4 bases, leaving 6 bases of the junction unmatched. Germline values: CDR1 LGHNA, CDR2 YNFKEQ. The CDR3 DNA reads TGTGCCAGCAGCCTCGGCCGACTAGCGGGGGGGAATGAGCAGTTCTTC. Protein: CASSLGRLAGGNEQFF.

The chain has TRBV7-9 and TRBJ2-3, with D unresolved. Germline V gene sequence: CDR1 SEHNR, CDR2 FQNEAQ (reference sequence). The V and J ends lost 5 bases and 5 bases respectively, with 11 bases between them. The CDR3 has 13 residues. CDR3 residues: CASSPPNGDTQYF. CDR3 in DNA: TGTGCCAGCAGCCCCCCGAATGGAGATACGCAGTATTTT.

In this sample, this clone turned up once. The chain links TRBV6-5 to TRBJ1-2; no definite D call. V was trimmed by 10 bases and J by 5 bases, leaving 11 bases between them. The CDR3 is made up of 11 amino acids. Per the germline V gene, CDR1 is MNHEY and CDR2 is SVGAGI. CDR3 DNA sequence: TGTGCCACAGACCCGGGGTATGGCTACACCTTC. It is translated as CATDPGYGYTF.

The table lists this clone with a count of one. The genes are TRBV28 and TRBJ1-2; D is unclear. Looked up from germline, CDR1 is MDHEN and CDR2 is SYDVKM. The CDR3 has 14 amino acids. Trimming took off 8 bases at V and 0 bases at J, with 13 bases between the two ends. CDR3 sequence: CASHPPGTNYGYTF. For the CDR3, the DNA is TGTGCCAGCCACCCCCCGGGTACTAACTATGGCTACACCTTC.

Regarding this clone: Compared with germline, one end of the junction differs, possibly owing to a read error. DNA of the CDR3: TGTGCCAGCAGATTAGGGGCCTCTGAAGCTTTCTTT. This translates into CASRLGASEAFF. The V and J genes are TRBV11-2 and TRBJ1-1, with D perhaps TRBD1 (5 bases). The V gene's germline CDR1 is SGHAT and CDR2 FQNNGV. This CDR3 is built from 12 residues. The full variable domain, its missing parts supplied by reference TRBV11-2 and TRBJ1-1, is EAGVAQSPRYKIIEKRQSVAFWCNPISGHATLYWYQQILGQGPKLLIQFQNNGVVDDSQLPKDRFSAERLKGVDSTLKIQPAKLEDSAVYLCASRLGASEAFFGQGTRLTVV.

As to this clone: At one boundary the junction diverges from the germline segment, which might be a read error. Additional DNA sequences in this sample encode the identical CDR3. This rearrangement joins TRBV6-2 or TRBV6-3 to TRBJ2-7; no firm D call. This CDR3 is built from 14 residues. CDR1 and CDR2 (germline): MNHEY, SVGEGT. The CDR3 nucleotides read TGTGCCAGCAGTTACGAGGCCTCCTCCTATGAGCAGTACTTC. It codes for CASSYEASSYEQYF.

This chain connects TRBV5-4 to TRBJ2-7; 14 nucleotides match TRBD2. This CDR3 comprises 18 residues. J lost 2 bases, V lost 4 bases, and 11 bases had no gene match. Germline CDR1 reads SGHNT; CDR2 reads YYREEE (reference sequence). The CDR3 DNA reads as TGTGCCAGCAGCCAGTGGGGGGGACTAGCGGGAGTAGCCTACGAGCAGTACTTC. Translation gives CASSQWGGLAGVAYEQYF.

The J gene is TRBJ2-4, the V gene TRBV12-3 or TRBV12-4; either TRBD1 or TRBD2 may supply D (5 bases each). This CDR3 spans 13 amino acids. V dropped 3 bases and J dropped 7 bases, with 10 bases sitting between them. Written as DNA, the CDR3 is TGTGCCAGCAGTTTCAGTGGGGGTAACATTCAGTACTTC. It is translated as CASSFSGGNIQYF.

This clone was counted a few times. The V gene is TRBV9, the J gene TRBJ1-1; D may be TRBD1 (6 bases). Germline V lookup: CDR1 SGDLS, CDR2 YYNGEE. The germline V and J ends were trimmed by 3 bases and 1 base, with 19 bases remaining between them. The CDR3 has 17 amino acids. The CDR3 here is CASSGRSTGEGNTEAFF. In DNA, the CDR3 is TGTGCCAGCAGCGGTAGGTCGACAGGAGAGGGGAACACTGAAGCTTTCTTT.

V gene TRBV27 combines with J gene TRBJ2-1; 7 nucleotides align to TRBD2. CDR1 and CDR2 from the germline V gene are MNHEY and SMNVEV (reference sequence). The trim removed 7 bases at V and 0 bases at J, leaving 21 bases unmatched. CDR3 length: 20 residues. The CDR3 nucleotides read TGTGCCAGCAAAAGGAGTACTAGCGCATACCTACCTATCTCCTACAATGAGCAGTTCTTC. Translating it yields CASKRSTSAYLPISYNEQFF.

The rearrangement links TRBV5-6 to TRBJ1-1, with a weak D call TRBD1 (5 bases). CDR1 and CDR2 (germline): SGHDT, YYEEEE. V lost 0 bases to trimming and J lost 4 bases, with 19 bases between them. The CDR3 sequence is 17 residues long. Here the CDR3 reads CASSLGGRMERGTEAFF. The CDR3 DNA is TGTGCCAGCAGCTTGGGCGGAAGGATGGAAAGGGGCACTGAAGCTTTCTTT.

V usage is TRBV18 and J usage is TRBJ1-2, with 7 positions matching TRBD1. The CDR3 length is 13 residues. Trimming took 3 bases from V and 7 from J; bases not matched to a gene: 5. Germline V lookup: CDR1 KGHSH, CDR2 LQKENI. For the CDR3, the DNA is TGTGCCAGCTCACCGGACAGGTCGGGTGGCTACACCTTC. Amino acid sequence: CASSPDRSGGYTF.

This chain links TRBV6-6 with TRBJ1-2; 10 positions match TRBD1. The CDR3 is 16 residues long. Germline assignment: CDR1 MNHNY and CDR2 SVGAGI (reference sequence). After removal of 6 bases from V and 8 bases from J, the junction contained 15 bases not matched to a gene. The CDR3: CASSLNRRQGAKGYTF. The DNA of the CDR3 is TGTGCCAGCAGCCTCAACCGTAGACAGGGGGCGAAGGGCTACACCTTC.